The clone carrying this T cell receptor (beta chain) has a single count. This sample is part of a study of blood T cell repertoires in COVID-19. The CDR3 contains 14 residues. V was shortened by 2 bases and J by 2 bases, with 4 bases between the two germline ends. Germline V gene lookup returns CDR1 ENHRY and CDR2 SYGVKD. TCRdb's table, derived via immunoSEQ multiplex PCR, lists solely in-frame clones and lacks some. This sample has around 70,000 clones; roughly three quarters occur once, and the top ten carry under 25%. The V and J genes are TRBV10-3 and TRBJ2-6; D gene uncertain. Sequencing was carried out using peripheral blood. The sequence came from a man between 65 and 85 years old with acute or convalescent COVID-19. This CDR3 is CAISEGPGANVLTF. The CDR3 coding sequence is TGTGCCATCAGTGAGGGGCCTGGGGCCAACGTCCTGACTTTC.